This TCR beta chain is drawn from a study of OX40 agonist ivuxolimab in advanced cancers. The overall study: Dosing consisted of intravenous ivuxolimab at 0.01 to 10 mg/kg every 2 weeks. Hepatocellular carcinoma, melanoma, renal cell or head and neck cancer affected the dose-escalation patients. A male proportion of 82.7% was recorded, with mean age about 62 years and range roughly 20 to 90. Whole-study results and caveats: Dosing at 0.1 to 3.0 mg/kg was accompanied by clonal expansion of CD4+ and CD8+ blood T cells by week 6.

In regard to this clone: Its antigen remains unidentified.

Germline V gives CDR1 MNHNS, CDR2 SASEGT. This CDR3 contains 13 residues. V was cut by 6 bases and J by 2 bases, with 8 bases left in between. Using immunoSEQ multiplex PCR, the repertoire was profiled, and TCRdb retains in-frame clones only, with some absent. Of about 35,000 clones listed, 84% are singletons. This rearrangement joins TRBV6-1 to TRBJ1-5; D remains ambiguous. The sequence was collected from an adult with an advanced solid tumor such as melanoma, head and neck, liver or kidney cancer. The sequenced sample was CD4+ or CD8+ T cells sorted from blood, obtained in a trial of the OX40 agonist ivuxolimab. The CDR3 bases are TGTGCCAGCAGCCGTGGAGGCAATCAGCCCCAGCATTTT. Amino acid sequence: CASSRGGNQPQHF.